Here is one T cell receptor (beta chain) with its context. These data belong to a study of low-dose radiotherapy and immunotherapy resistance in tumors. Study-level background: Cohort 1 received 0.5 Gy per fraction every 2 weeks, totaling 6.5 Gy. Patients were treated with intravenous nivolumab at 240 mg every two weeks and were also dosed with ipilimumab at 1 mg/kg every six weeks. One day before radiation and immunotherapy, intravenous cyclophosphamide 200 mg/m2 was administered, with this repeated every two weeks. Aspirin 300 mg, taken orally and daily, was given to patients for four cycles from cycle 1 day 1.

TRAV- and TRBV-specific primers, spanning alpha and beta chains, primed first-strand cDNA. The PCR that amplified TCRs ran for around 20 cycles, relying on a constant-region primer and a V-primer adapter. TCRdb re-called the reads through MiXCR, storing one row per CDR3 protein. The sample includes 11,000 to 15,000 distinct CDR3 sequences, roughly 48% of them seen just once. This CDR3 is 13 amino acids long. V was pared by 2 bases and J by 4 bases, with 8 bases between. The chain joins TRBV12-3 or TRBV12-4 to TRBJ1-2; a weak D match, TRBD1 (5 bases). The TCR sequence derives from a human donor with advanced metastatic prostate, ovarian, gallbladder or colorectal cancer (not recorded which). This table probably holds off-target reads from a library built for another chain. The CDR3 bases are TGTGCCAGCAGTTTAAGGGGTGGCTATGGCTACACCTTC. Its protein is CASSLRGGYGYTF.